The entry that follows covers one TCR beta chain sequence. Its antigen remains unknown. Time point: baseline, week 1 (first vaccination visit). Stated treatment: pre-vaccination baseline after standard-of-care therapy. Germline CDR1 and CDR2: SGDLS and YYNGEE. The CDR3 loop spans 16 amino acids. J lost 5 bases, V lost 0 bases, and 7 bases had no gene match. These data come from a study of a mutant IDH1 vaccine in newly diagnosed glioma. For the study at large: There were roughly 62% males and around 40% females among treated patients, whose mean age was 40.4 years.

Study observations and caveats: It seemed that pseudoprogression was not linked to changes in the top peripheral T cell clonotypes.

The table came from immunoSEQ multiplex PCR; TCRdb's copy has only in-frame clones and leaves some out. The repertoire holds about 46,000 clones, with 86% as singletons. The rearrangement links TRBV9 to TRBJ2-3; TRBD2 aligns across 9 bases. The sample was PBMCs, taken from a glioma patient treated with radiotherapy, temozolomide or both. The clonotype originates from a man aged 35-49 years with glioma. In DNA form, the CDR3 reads TGTGCCAGCAGCGTAGAAGGCGGGAGGGCCATAGATACGCAGTATTTT. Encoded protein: CASSVEGGRAIDTQYF.